One sample yielded the 19 T cell receptor beta chains listed below, sequenced in a study of OX40 agonist ivuxolimab in advanced cancers. Produced via immunoSEQ multiplex PCR; TCRdb's table is partial and in-frame only. The sample lists some 17,000 clones; roughly nine tenths were seen once. The sample here was CD4+ or CD8+ T cells sorted from blood, taken in a trial of the OX40 agonist ivuxolimab. These receptor sequences come from an adult with an advanced solid tumor such as melanoma, head and neck, liver or kidney cancer.

The CDR3 spells CASSLSNSYEQYF. The CDR3 DNA is TGTGCCAGCAGCTTGTCTAACTCCTACGAGCAGTACTTC. J is TRBJ2-7 and V is TRBV5-6; D gene ambiguous. V was shortened by 1 base and J by 0 bases, with 5 bases between the two germline ends. Germline lookup yields CDR1 SGHDT and CDR2 YYEEEE. CDR3 length: 13 residues. Supplemented by reference TRBV5-6 and TRBJ2-7, the full variable domain reads DAGVTQSPTHLIKTRGQQVTLRCSPKSGHDTVSWYQQALGQGPQFIFQYYEEEERQRGNFPDRFSGHQFPNYSSELNVNALLLGDSALYLCASSLSNSYEQYFGPGTRLTVT.

The chain combines TRBV7-6 with TRBJ1-2; tentative D call: TRBD1 (5 bases). Trimming removed 4 bases from V and 7 bases from J, with 10 bases in between. This CDR3 contains 12 residues. Germline-derived CDR1 and CDR2 are SGHVS and FNYEAQ. CDR3 amino acids: CASSSFGGGYTF. CDR3 nucleotide sequence: TGTGCCAGCAGCTCATTCGGGGGTGGCTACACCTTC.

By frequency in the sample, this clone is medium-sized (0.01 to 0.1%). The rearrangement joins TRBV9 to TRBJ1-3; perhaps TRBD1 as D (5 bases). The CDR3 length is 13 residues. In germline, CDR1 is SGDLS, CDR2 YYNGEE. V dropped 4 bases and J dropped 5 bases, with 10 bases sitting between them. The CDR3 DNA sequence: TGTGCCAGCAGCTCGACAGTCCGAAACACCATATATTTT. Translation gives CASSSTVRNTIYF.

This chain connects TRBV7-9 to TRBJ2-2; weak D call: TRBD1 (6 bases). Trimming took 3 bases from V and 1 from J, leaving 15 bases between them. Germline assignment: CDR1 SEHNR and CDR2 FQNEAQ (reference sequence). The CDR3 loop spans 17 amino acids. Written as DNA, the CDR3 is TGTGCCAGCAGCTTCGGGTACAGGGACGGGAACACCGGGGAGCTGTTTTTT. Protein: CASSFGYRDGNTGELFF.

The chain employs TRBV9 and TRBJ2-7; D gene uncertain. V was clipped by 4 bases and J by 0 bases, with 14 bases between them. Germline-derived CDR1 and CDR2 are SGDLS and YYNGEE. This CDR3 has 15 amino acids. The CDR3 spells CASSPHRASSYEQYF. The CDR3 coding sequence is TGTGCCAGCAGCCCTCATCGGGCGAGCTCCTACGAGCAGTACTTC. Complete variable domain (other parts from reference TRBV9 and TRBJ2-7): DSGVTQTPKHLITATGQRVTLRCSPRSGDLSVYWYQQSLDQGLQFLIQYYNGEERAKGNILERFSAQQFPDLHSELNLSSLELGDSALYFCASSPHRASSYEQYFGPGTRLTVT.

The chain is built from TRBV6-5 and TRBJ2-7; D not resolved. Trimming cost V 2 bases and J 6 bases, with 5 bases left between them. Per germline, CDR1 MNHEY and CDR2 SVGAGI. The CDR3 contains 11 residues. As DNA, the CDR3 is TGTGCCAGCAGTTACGTCTTCGAGCAGTACTTC. Translation gives CASSYVFEQYF.

Here the CDR3 reads CASTSDRNEQYF. Here the CDR3 DNA reads TGTGCCAGCACCTCGGACAGGAACGAGCAGTACTTC. The genes are TRBV5-6 and TRBJ2-7; the match to TRBD1 covers 7 bases. The CDR3 is 12 residues long. Per germline, CDR1 SGHDT and CDR2 YYEEEE. V lost 6 bases to trimming and J lost 5 bases; unmatched junction nucleotides: 5.

The chain employs TRBV4-3 and TRBJ1-4, with D possibly being TRBD1 (5 bases). The CDR3 contains 17 residues. The V gene's germline CDR1 is LGHNA and CDR2 YSLEER. The V gene lost 0 bases and the J gene lost 8 bases, with 19 bases spanning the gap. The DNA of the CDR3 is TGCGCCAGCAGCCAAGATTGGAGGGGTGATATCCCGGAAAAACTGTTTTTT. Translation gives CASSQDWRGDIPEKLFF.

The chain links TRBV7-9 to TRBJ2-3; 9 positions match TRBD2. The germline V gene has CDR1 SEHNR and CDR2 FQNEAQ (reference sequence). The CDR3 has 16 amino acids. J lost 4 bases, V lost 5 bases, and 10 bases had no gene match. For the CDR3, the DNA is TGTGCCAGCAGCCTTTTCGGGCGGGGGGGCCCAGATACGCAGTATTTT. This translates into CASSLFGRGGPDTQYF.

Turning to this clone: This sample also contains other DNA sequences that code for the same CDR3. This chain joins TRBV9 and TRBJ1-1; no firm D call. This CDR3 is built from 12 residues. V was pared by 3 bases and J by 5 bases, with 8 bases between. Per the germline V gene, CDR1 is SGDLS and CDR2 is YYNGEE. Here the CDR3 reads CASSDGSTEAFF. DNA of the CDR3: TGTGCCAGCAGCGACGGGTCGACTGAAGCTTTCTTT.

V usage is TRBV9 and J usage is TRBJ1-5; 7 nucleotides match TRBD1. CDR1 SGDLS and CDR2 YYNGEE come from the germline V gene. V dropped 3 bases and J dropped 4; count of bases not matched to a gene: 4. The CDR3 spans 14 residues. The CDR3 DNA reads as TGTGCCAGCAGCGCGGGACAGCAGAATCAGCCCCAGCATTTT. It translates to CASSAGQQNQPQHF.

The genes are TRBV28 and TRBJ2-5; D gene unclear. V shed 6 bases and J shed 1 base, with 21 bases lying between them. The germline V gene encodes CDR1 MDHEN and CDR2 SYDVKM. This CDR3 has 17 amino acids. The CDR3 here is CASSLTPLGQTQETQYF. CDR3 nucleotide sequence: TGTGCCAGCAGCCTTACCCCCCTAGGGCAGACCCAAGAGACCCAGTACTTC.

The rearrangement joins TRBV30 to TRBJ1-2; tentatively, D is TRBD1 (6 bases). Per germline, CDR1 GTSNPN and CDR2 SVGIG (reference sequence). The CDR3 spans 13 residues. Trimming pared 8 bases from V and 3 bases from J, leaving 16 bases between. The CDR3 coding sequence is TGTGCCAGCAGATCGACAGGCCACTATGGCTACACCTTC. It translates to CASRSTGHYGYTF. Filled out from reference TRBV30 and TRBJ1-2, the complete variable domain reads SQTIHQWPATLVQPVGSPLSLECTVEGTSNPNLYWYRQAAGRGLQLLFYSVGIGQISSEVPQNLSASRPQDRQFILSSKKLLLSDSGFYLCASRSTGHYGYTFGSGTRLTVV.

The chain uses TRBV4-3 and TRBJ2-3, with D possibly TRBD2 on 6 matching bases. V lost 5 bases and J lost 6, with 24 bases in between. The CDR3 sequence is 17 residues long. CDR1 LGHNA and CDR2 YSLEER come from the germline V gene. CDR3: CASSGTPPGLERDTQYF. The DNA for the CDR3 is TGCGCCAGCAGCGGGACCCCTCCGGGACTCGAGAGGGATACGCAGTATTTT.

This chain connects TRBV30 to TRBJ2-1; possibly TRBD2 for D (6 bases). The CDR3 is 12 amino acids. V lost 4 bases, J lost 10 bases, and 14 bases lay in between. The germline V gene has CDR1 GTSNPN and CDR2 SVGIG (reference sequence). The CDR3 bases are TGTGCCTGGAATGTGGGGGGTGGCGAGCAGTTCTTC. It codes for CAWNVGGGEQFF.

The chain is built from TRBV7-9 and TRBJ2-3, with 8 nucleotides matching TRBD2. Germline V CDR1 and CDR2: SEHNR, FQNEAQ (reference sequence). The CDR3 is made up of 14 amino acids. The junction had 7 bases not matched to a gene; V was cut back by 6 bases and J by 5 bases. CDR3 DNA: TGTGCCAGCAGGGTCGGGGGGGCTGGAGATACGCAGTATTTT. Protein product: CASRVGGAGDTQYF.

The chain combines TRBV10-1 with TRBJ1-2; 8 nucleotides line up with TRBD1. V shed 5 bases and J 2 bases; nucleotides not matched to a gene: 4. This CDR3 spans 14 amino acids. Per the germline V gene, CDR1 is WNHNN and CDR2 is SYGVQD (reference sequence). For the CDR3, the DNA is TGCGCCAGCAGTAAGGACAGGGAAAACTATGGCTACACCTTC. This gives the protein CASSKDRENYGYTF.

This clone was observed a single time. Possible read error: a much larger clone is one base away. The chain recombines TRBV7-9 with TRBJ1-5, with D unclear. Germline loops: CDR1 SEHNR, CDR2 FQNEAQ (reference sequence). The CDR3 runs to 12 residues. Trimming cost V 2 bases and J 1 base, with 0 bases left between them. CDR3 DNA: TGTGCCAGCAGCTTAAGCAATCAGCCCCAGCATTTT. Translated, it gives CASSLSNQPQHF.

The CDR3 DNA reads TGCGCCAGCAGCCGGCCAGGGAACACTGAAGCTTTCTTT. Protein sequence: CASSRPGNTEAFF. The chain joins TRBV5-1 to TRBJ1-1; D unresolved. Germline CDR1 and CDR2: SGHRS and YFSETQ. This CDR3 has 13 residues. The V end lost 4 bases, the J end lost 1 base, and 8 bases lay between the germline ends.